This T cell receptor (beta chain) was retrieved from a study of cytomegalovirus exposure and HLA in healthy donors. Both 60 Vbeta primers and 13 Jbeta primers went into the PCR. Method: immunoSEQ multiplex PCR; TCRdb's copy keeps in-frame clones and lacks some. This table has fewer than 250,000 clones, around 82% appearing once. The CDR3 is 14 amino acids. Germline V gene lookup returns CDR1 MGHDK and CDR2 SYGVNS. V shed 6 bases and J 5 bases; nucleotides not matched to a gene: 7. This sequence joins TRBV25-1 and TRBJ2-3; 8 nucleotides agree with TRBD1. Sequenced input: PBMCs. The TCR originated in a woman aged 25-40 years in good health and CMV-seropositive. The CDR3 sequence is CASRSETGVDTQYF. The CDR3 DNA sequence: TGTGCCAGCAGATCCGAGACAGGGGTAGATACGCAGTATTTT.